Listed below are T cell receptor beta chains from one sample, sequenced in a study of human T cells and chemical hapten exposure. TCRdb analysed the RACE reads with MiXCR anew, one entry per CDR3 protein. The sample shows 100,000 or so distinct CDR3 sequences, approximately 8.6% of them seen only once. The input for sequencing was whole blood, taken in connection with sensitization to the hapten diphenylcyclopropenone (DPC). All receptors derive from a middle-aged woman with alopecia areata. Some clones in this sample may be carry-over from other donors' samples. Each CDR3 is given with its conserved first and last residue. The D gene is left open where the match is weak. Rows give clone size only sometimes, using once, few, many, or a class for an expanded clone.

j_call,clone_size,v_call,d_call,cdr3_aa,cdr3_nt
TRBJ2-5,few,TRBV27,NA,CASSRWAGAETQYF,TGTGCCAGCAGCCGGTGGGCGGGGGCAGAGACCCAGTACTTC
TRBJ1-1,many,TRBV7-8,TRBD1,CASSLSNRGMNTEAFF,TGTGCCAGCAGCTTATCCAACAGGGGCATGAACACTGAAGCTTTCTTT
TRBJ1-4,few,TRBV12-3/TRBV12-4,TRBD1,CASSSTGVGDEKLFF,TGTGCCAGCAGTTCAACAGGGGTCGGGGATGAAAAACTGTTTTTT
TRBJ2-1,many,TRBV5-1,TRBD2,CASSLFGTSGRTTSYNEQFF,TGCGCCAGCAGCTTGTTTGGGACTAGCGGGAGAACGACGAGTTACAATGAGCAGTTCTTC
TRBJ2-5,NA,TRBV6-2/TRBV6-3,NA,CASSSPADGIETQYF,TGTGCCAGCAGTTCCCCTGCGGACGGGATAGAGACCCAGTACTTC
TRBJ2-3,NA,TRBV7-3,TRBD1,CASRSTGQGMYTQYF,TGTGCCAGCAGATCGACCGGACAGGGAATGTATACGCAGTATTTT
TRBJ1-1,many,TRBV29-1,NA,CSVERGDPNTEAFF,TGCAGCGTTGAAAGAGGGGACCCGAACACTGAAGCTTTCTTT
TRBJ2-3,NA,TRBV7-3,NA,CASSSWGPLGTDTQYF,TGTGCCAGCAGCTCCTGGGGTCCGCTGGGCACAGATACGCAGTATTTT
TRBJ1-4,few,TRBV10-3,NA,CAISVGAKANEKLFF,TGTGCCATCAGTGTAGGGGCTAAAGCTAATGAAAAACTGTTTTTT
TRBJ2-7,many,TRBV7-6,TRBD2,CASSPGLVHYEQYF,TGTGCCAGCAGCCCAGGACTAGTACACTACGAGCAGTACTTC
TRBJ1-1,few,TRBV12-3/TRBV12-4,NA,CASSLAVPGAFF,TGTGCCAGCAGTTTAGCCGTCCCGGGGGCTTTCTTT
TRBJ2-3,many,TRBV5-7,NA,CASSLGRGQGSTDTQYF,TGTGCCAGCAGCTTGGGTCGTGGCCAGGGGAGCACAGATACGCAGTATTTT
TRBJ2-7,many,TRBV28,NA,CASSSGSGGYEQYF,TGTGCCAGCAGTTCAGGGTCCGGCGGCTACGAGCAGTACTTC
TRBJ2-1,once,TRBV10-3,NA,CASLDSRGVYNEQFF,TGTGCCAGCCTGGACTCGCGAGGGGTGTACAATGAGCAGTTCTTC
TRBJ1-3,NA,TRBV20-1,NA,CSARVGGPGNTIYF,TGCAGTGCTCGCGTTGGGGGACCTGGAAACACCATATATTTT
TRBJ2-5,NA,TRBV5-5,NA,CASSLVGAPQETQYF,TGTGCCAGCAGCTTGGTCGGGGCGCCTCAAGAGACCCAGTACTTC
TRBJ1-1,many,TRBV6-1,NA,CASYRVGTEAFF,TGTGCCAGTTACAGGGTTGGCACTGAAGCTTTCTTT
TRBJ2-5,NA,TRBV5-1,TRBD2,CASTPSGFQETQYF,TGCGCCAGCACGCCTAGCGGGTTCCAAGAGACCCAGTACTTC